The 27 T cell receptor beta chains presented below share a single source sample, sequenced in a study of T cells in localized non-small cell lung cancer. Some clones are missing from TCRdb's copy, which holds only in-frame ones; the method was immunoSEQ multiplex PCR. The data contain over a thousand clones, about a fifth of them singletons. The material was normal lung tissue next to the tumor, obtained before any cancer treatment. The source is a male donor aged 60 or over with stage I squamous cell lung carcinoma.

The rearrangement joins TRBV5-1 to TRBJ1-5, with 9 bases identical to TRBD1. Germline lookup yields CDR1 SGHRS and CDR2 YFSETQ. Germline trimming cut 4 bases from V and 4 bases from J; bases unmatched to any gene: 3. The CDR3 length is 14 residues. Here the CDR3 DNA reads TGCGCCAGCAGCCCCGGGACAGGGAATCAGCCCCAGCATTTT. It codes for CASSPGTGNQPQHF. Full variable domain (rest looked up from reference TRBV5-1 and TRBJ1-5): KAGVTQTPRYLIKTRGQQVTLSCSPISGHRSVSWYQQTPGQGLQFLFEYFSETQRNKGNFPGRFSGRQFSNSRSEMNVSTLELGDSALYLCASSPGTGNQPQHFGDGTRLSIL.

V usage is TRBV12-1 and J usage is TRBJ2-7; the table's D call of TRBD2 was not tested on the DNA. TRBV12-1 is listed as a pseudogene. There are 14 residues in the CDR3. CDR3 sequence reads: CASSSIAGGREQYV. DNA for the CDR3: TGTGCCAGCAGCTCCATAGCGGGAGGGCGCGAGCAGTACGTC.

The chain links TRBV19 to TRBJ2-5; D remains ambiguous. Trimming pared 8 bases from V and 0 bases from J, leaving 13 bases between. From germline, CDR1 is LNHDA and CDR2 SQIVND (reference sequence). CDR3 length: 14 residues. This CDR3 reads CASAPADYQETQYF. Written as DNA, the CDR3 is TGTGCCAGTGCCCCGGCGGATTACCAAGAGACCCAGTACTTC.

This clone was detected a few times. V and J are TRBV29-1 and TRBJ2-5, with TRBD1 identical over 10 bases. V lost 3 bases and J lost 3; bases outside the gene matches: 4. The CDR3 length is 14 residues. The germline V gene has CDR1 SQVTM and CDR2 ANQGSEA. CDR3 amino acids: CSVDPGTGEETQYF. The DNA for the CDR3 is TGCAGCGTTGACCCCGGGACAGGGGAAGAGACCCAGTACTTC.

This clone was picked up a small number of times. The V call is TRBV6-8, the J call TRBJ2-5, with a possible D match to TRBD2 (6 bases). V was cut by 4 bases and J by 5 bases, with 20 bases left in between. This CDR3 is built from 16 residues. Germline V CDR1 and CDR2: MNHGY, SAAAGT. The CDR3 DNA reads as TGTGCCAGCAGTTCTGGCGACTGGGGACTTGCGGAGACCCAGTACTTC. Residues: CASSSGDWGLAETQYF.

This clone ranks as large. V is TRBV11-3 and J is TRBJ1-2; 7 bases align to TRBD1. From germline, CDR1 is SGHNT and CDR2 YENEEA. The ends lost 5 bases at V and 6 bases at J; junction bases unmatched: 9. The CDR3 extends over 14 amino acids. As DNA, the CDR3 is TGTGCCAGCAGCGGACTCGGACAGGTGGATGGCTACACCTTC. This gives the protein CASSGLGQVDGYTF.

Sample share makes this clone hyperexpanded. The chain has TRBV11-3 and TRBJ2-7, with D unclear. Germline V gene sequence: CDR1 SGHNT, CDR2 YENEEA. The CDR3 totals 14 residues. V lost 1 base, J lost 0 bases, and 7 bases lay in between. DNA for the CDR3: TGTGCCAGCAGCTTAGTAGCCAACTCCTACGAGCAGTACTTC. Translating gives CASSLVANSYEQYF. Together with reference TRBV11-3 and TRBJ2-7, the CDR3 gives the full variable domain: EAGVVQSPRYKIIEKKQPVAFWCNPISGHNTLYWYLQNLGQGPELLIRYENEEAVDDSQLPKDRFSAERLKGVDSTLKIQPAELGDSAVYLCASSLVANSYEQYFGPGTRLTVT.

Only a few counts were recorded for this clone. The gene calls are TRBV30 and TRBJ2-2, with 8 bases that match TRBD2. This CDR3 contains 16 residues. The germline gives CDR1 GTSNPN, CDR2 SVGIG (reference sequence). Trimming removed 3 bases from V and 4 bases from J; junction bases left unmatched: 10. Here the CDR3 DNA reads TGTGCCTGGAGGGGAGCGGGAGTGTCGGGCACCGGGGAGCTGTTTTTT. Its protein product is CAWRGAGVSGTGELFF.

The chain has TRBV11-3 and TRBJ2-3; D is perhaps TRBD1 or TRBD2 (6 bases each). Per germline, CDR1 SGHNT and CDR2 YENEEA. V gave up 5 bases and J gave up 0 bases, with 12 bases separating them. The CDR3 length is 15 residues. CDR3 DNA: TGTGCCAGCAGCGGGAGGACAGCAAGCACAGATACGCAGTATTTT. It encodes CASSGRTASTDTQYF.

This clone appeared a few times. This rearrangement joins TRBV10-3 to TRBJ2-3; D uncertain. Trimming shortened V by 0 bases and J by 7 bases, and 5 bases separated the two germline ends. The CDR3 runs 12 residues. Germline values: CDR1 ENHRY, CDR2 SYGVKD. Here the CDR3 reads CAISESDYTQYF. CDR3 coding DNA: TGTGCCATCAGTGAGTCCGACTATACGCAGTATTTT.

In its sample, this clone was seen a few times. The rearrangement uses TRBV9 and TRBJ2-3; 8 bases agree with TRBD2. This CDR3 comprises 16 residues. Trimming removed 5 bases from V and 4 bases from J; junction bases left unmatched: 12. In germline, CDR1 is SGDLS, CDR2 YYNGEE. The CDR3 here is CASSARAPSGPDTQYF. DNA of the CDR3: TGTGCCAGCAGTGCTCGCGCCCCTAGCGGGCCAGATACGCAGTATTTT.

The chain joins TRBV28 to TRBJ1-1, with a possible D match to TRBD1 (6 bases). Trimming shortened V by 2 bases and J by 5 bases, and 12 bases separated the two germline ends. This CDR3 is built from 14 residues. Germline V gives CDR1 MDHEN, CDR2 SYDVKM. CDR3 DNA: TGTGCCAGCAGTTTAGGGGGGCGAGGAACTGAAGCTTTCTTT. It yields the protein CASSLGGRGTEAFF.

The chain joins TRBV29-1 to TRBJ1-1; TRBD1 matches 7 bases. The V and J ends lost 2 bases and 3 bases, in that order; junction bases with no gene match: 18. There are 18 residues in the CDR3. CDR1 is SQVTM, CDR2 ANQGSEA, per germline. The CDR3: CSVENSGQSSYFHTEAFF. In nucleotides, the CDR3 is TGCAGCGTTGAAAACTCGGGACAGTCATCATACTTCCACACTGAAGCTTTCTTT.

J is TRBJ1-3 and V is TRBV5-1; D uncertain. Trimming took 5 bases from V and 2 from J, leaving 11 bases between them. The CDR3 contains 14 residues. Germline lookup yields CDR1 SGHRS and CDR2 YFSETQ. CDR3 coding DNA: TGCGCCAGCAGTTCTGGGAATGCTGGAAACACCATATATTTT. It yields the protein CASSSGNAGNTIYF. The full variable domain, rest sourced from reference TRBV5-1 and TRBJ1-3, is KAGVTQTPRYLIKTRGQQVTLSCSPISGHRSVSWYQQTPGQGLQFLFEYFSETQRNKGNFPGRFSGRQFSNSRSEMNVSTLELGDSALYLCASSSGNAGNTIYFGEGSWLTVV.

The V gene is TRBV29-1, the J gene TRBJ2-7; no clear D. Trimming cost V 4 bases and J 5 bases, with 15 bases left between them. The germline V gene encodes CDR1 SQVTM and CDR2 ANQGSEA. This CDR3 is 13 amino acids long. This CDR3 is CSVVVSISDEQYV. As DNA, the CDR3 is TGCAGCGTTGTGGTGAGTATATCGGACGAGCAGTACGTC.

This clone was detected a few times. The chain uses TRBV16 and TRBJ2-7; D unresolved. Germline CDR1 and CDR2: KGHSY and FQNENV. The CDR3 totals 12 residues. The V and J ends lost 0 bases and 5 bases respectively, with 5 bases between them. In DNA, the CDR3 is TGTGCCAGCAGCCAATCGTCCCACGAGCAGTACGTC. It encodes CASSQSSHEQYV.

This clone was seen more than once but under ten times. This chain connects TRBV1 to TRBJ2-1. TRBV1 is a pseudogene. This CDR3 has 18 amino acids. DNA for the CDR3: TGCGCCAGCAGCCAAGTTCCCTGGGCGGAGAGCTCCTACAATGAGCAGTTCTTC. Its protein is CASSQVPWAESSYNEQFF.

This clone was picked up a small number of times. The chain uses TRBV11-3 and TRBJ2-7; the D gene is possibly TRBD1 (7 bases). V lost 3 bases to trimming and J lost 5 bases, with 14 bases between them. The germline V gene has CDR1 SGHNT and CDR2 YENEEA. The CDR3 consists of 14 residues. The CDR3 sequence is CASSLAGGGDEQYV. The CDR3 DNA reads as TGTGCCAGCAGCTTGGCCGGAGGGGGCGACGAGCAGTACGTC.

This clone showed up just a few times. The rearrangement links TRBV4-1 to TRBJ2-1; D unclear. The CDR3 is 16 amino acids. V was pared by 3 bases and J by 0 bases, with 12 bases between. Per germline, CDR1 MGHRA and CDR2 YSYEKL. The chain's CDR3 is CASSHHLDPSYNEQFF. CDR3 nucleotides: TGCGCCAGCAGCCACCATCTAGATCCCTCCTACAATGAGCAGTTCTTC.

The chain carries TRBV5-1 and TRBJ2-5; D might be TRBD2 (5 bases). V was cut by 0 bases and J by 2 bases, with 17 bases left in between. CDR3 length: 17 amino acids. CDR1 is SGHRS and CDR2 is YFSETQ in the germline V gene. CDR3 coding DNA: TGCGCCAGCAGCTTGGGGGCGGGCCCCCCATCACAAGAGACCCAGTACTTC. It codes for CASSLGAGPPSQETQYF.

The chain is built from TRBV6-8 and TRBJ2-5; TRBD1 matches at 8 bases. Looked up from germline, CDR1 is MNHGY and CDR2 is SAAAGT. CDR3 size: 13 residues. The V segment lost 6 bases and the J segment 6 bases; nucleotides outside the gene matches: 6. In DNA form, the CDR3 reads TGTGCCAGCAGCGCAGGGGGCGCGAAGACCCAGTACTTC. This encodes CASSAGGAKTQYF.

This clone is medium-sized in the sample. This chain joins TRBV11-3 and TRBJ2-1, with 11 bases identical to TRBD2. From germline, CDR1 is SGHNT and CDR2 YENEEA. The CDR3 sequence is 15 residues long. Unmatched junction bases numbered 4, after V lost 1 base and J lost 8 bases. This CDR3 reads CASSLVSGRVYEQFF. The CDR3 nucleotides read TGTGCCAGCAGCTTAGTTAGCGGGAGGGTTTATGAGCAGTTCTTC.

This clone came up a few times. CDR3 in DNA: TGTGCCAGTAGTATAGATCGGACACGAGTCTCCACTGGAAACACCATATATTTT. Amino acid sequence: CASSIDRTRVSTGNTIYF. V usage is TRBV19 and J usage is TRBJ1-3; D is perhaps TRBD1 (5 bases). The CDR3 is made up of 18 amino acids. Germline V gene lookup returns CDR1 LNHDA and CDR2 SQIVND (reference sequence). V lost 0 bases, J lost 2 bases, and 17 bases lay in between.

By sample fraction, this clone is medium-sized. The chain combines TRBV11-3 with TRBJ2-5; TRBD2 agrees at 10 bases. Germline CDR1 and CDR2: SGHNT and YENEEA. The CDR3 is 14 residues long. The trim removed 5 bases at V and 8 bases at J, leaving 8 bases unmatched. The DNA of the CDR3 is TGTGCCAGCAGCATAGGACTAGCGGAGGGCACCCAGTACTTC. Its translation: CASSIGLAEGTQYF.

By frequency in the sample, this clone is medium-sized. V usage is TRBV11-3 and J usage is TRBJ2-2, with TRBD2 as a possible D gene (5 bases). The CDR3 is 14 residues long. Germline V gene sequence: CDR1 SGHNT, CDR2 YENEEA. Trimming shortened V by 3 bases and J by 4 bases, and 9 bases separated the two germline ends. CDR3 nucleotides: TGTGCCAGCAGCTTGTCGCTAGCCACCGGGGAGCTGTTTTTT. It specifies CASSLSLATGELFF. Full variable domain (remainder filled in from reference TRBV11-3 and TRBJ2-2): EAGVVQSPRYKIIEKKQPVAFWCNPISGHNTLYWYLQNLGQGPELLIRYENEEAVDDSQLPKDRFSAERLKGVDSTLKIQPAELGDSAVYLCASSLSLATGELFFGEGSRLTVL.

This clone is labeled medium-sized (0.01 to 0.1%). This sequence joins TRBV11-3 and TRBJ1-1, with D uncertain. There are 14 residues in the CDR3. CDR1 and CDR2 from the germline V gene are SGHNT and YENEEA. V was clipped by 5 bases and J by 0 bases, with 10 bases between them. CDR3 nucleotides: TGTGCCAGCAGCCTTACAGAAATGAACACTGAAGCTTTCTTT. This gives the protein CASSLTEMNTEAFF.

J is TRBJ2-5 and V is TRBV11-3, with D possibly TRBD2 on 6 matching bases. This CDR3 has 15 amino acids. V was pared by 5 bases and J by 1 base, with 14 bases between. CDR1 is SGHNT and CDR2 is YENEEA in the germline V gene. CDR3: CASSQAWGLQETQYF. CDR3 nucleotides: TGTGCCAGCAGCCAAGCCTGGGGACTCCAAGAGACCCAGTACTTC.